This paragraph covers one TCR beta chain sequence. Its antigen is unidentified. The CDR3 consists of 14 residues. CDR1 and CDR2 from the germline V gene are SGHKS and YYEKEE (reference sequence). V was clipped by 1 base and J by 2 bases; unmatched bases: 0. The data belong to a study of T cell responses to AZD1222 COVID-19 vaccine. Produced via immunoSEQ multiplex PCR; TCRdb's table is partial and in-frame only. The table records about 130,000 clones, roughly 92% of them present only once. Study-level results: When two AZD1222 doses had been given, Spike-specific TCR breadth and depth rose. Among the donors, most were white British and more were female, and clonal diversity was possibly underestimated.

This sequence was found in an adult who received the AZD1222 COVID-19 vaccine. The specimen was peripheral blood, collected 28 days after the second AZD1222 dose. J is TRBJ1-5 and V is TRBV5-5, with 7 bases aligning to TRBD1. The CDR3 sequence is CASSLTGGNQPQHF. The CDR3 coding sequence is TGTGCCAGCAGCTTGACAGGGGGCAATCAGCCCCAGCATTTT.